Following are 17 T cell receptor beta chains from one sample sequenced in a study. One entry per CDR3 protein results from TCRdb running MiXCR on the RT-PCR reads. Here the sample spans hundreds of thousands of distinct CDR3 sequences, 14% being singletons. Sequenced: memory CD4+ T cells from blood. All receptors derive from a female donor in good health, serving as a healthy control.

The chain carries TRBV15 and TRBJ1-5, with D hard to call. V lost 5 bases and J lost 0, with 8 bases in between. CDR3 length: 14 amino acids. The V gene's germline CDR1 is LNHNV and CDR2 YYDKDF (reference sequence). The CDR3 DNA reads as TGTGCCACCAGCTCGGCGTATAGCAATCAGCCCCAGCATTTT. It yields the protein CATSSAYSNQPQHF.

The chain couples TRBV7-2 to TRBJ2-5, with 7 positions matching TRBD2. CDR3 length: 14 residues. The germline gives CDR1 SGHTA, CDR2 FQGNSA. V was pared by 4 bases and J by 7 bases, with 9 bases of the junction left unmatched. The CDR3 DNA is TGTGCCAGCAGCTCGAGGGAGGGCCGTCCGACCCAGTACTTC. It translates to CASSSREGRPTQYF. Drawing the rest from reference TRBV7-2 and TRBJ2-5, the complete variable domain is GAGVSQSPSNKVTEKGKDVELRCDPISGHTALYWYRQSLGQGLEFLIYFQGNSAPDKSGLPSDRFSAERTGGSVSTLTIQRTQQEDSAVYLCASSSREGRPTQYFGPGTRLLVL.

The rearrangement links TRBV7-9 to TRBJ2-7; TRBD2 matches at 7 bases. The V gene end was trimmed by 5 bases and the J gene end by 3 bases; junction bases not matched to a gene: 10. Per germline, CDR1 SEHNR and CDR2 FQNEAQ (reference sequence). The CDR3 sequence is 15 residues long. The CDR3 nucleotides read TGTGCCAGCAGCCGTACTAGCGCCAACAGCTACGAGCAGTACTTC. This codes for CASSRTSANSYEQYF.

This clonotype was seen a few times. The chain recombines TRBV6-5 with TRBJ1-1, with 8 nucleotides matching TRBD1. The CDR3 extends over 16 amino acids. Germline values: CDR1 MNHEY, CDR2 SVGAGI. V shed 6 bases and J 11 bases; nucleotides not matched to a gene: 20. CDR3 sequence reads: CASRGRKGQGALGAFF. As DNA, the CDR3 is TGTGCCAGCAGGGGTCGAAAGGGGCAGGGGGCTTTGGGGGCTTTCTTT.

This clonotype occurred a few times. The CDR3 region has the DNA TGCGCCAGCAGCCGACTTTACTCTGGAAACACCATATATTTT. Its protein is CASSRLYSGNTIYF. V and J are TRBV4-1 and TRBJ1-3; D is unresolved. The length of the CDR3 is 14 residues. Trimming cost V 4 bases and J 0 bases, with 7 bases left between them. The germline V gene has CDR1 MGHRA and CDR2 YSYEKL.

This clonotype has ten or more counts. The rearrangement joins TRBV12-3 or TRBV12-4 to TRBJ2-7; maybe TRBD2 (5 bases). The germline V and J ends were trimmed by 6 bases and 3 bases, with 6 bases remaining between them. CDR3 length equals 11 residues. The DNA for the CDR3 is TGTGCCAGCAGCGGGAACTACGAGCAGTACTTC. Encoded protein: CASSGNYEQYF.

The chain is built from TRBV5-1 and TRBJ2-2, with TRBD1 matching over 9 bases. Unmatched junction bases numbered 6, after V lost 2 bases and J lost 4 bases. The CDR3 contains 16 residues. The germline CDR1 and CDR2 sequences are SGHRS and YFSETQ. The CDR3 loop is CASSFTTGGPTGELFF. DNA of the CDR3: TGCGCCAGCAGCTTCACTACAGGGGGCCCCACCGGGGAGCTGTTTTTT.

The V call is TRBV18, the J call TRBJ2-1, with a possible D match to TRBD2 (5 bases). Germline V lookup: CDR1 KGHSH, CDR2 LQKENI. Trimming cost V 3 bases and J 11 bases, with 14 bases left between them. The CDR3 is 13 amino acids. The CDR3: CASSPVPGNKQFF. As DNA, the CDR3 is TGTGCCAGCTCACCCGTTCCCGGGAATAAGCAGTTCTTC.

The chain links TRBV20-1 to TRBJ1-5; 8 bases agree with TRBD1. The CDR3 is made up of 15 amino acids. V shed 0 bases, J shed 6 bases, and the junction held 7 bases outside the gene matches. The germline CDR1 and CDR2 sequences are DFQATT and SNEGSKA (reference sequence). The CDR3 nucleotides are TGCAGTGCTAGAGATCCAGGGGGCGGGGGTCAGCCCCAGCATTTT. Its protein is CSARDPGGGGQPQHF.

This clonotype was seen more than once but under ten times. The chain has TRBV7-2 and TRBJ2-3, with 8 bases matching TRBD1. With V trimmed by 3 bases and J by 11 bases, 7 bases remained unmatched. CDR1 is SGHTA and CDR2 is FQGNSA in the germline V gene. This CDR3 contains 13 residues. In DNA form, the CDR3 reads TGTGCCAGCAGCTTTAGGCCCGACAGGGGGCAGTATTTT. This sequence encodes CASSFRPDRGQYF.

The chain couples TRBV5-1 to TRBJ2-2, with TRBD2 matching 15 bases. This CDR3 is 17 amino acids long. The V gene end was trimmed by 3 bases and the J gene end by 5 bases; junction bases not matched to a gene: 5. Germline V gene data show CDR1 as SGHRS and CDR2 as YFSETQ. CDR3: CASSSGGLAGGTGELFF. In DNA form, the CDR3 reads TGCGCCAGCAGCTCTGGCGGACTAGCGGGAGGGACCGGGGAGCTGTTTTTT.

The chain joins TRBV6-2 or TRBV6-3 to TRBJ1-2; D uncertain. Germline V gene sequence: CDR1 MNHEY, CDR2 SVGEGT. The CDR3 is 13 amino acids. The V gene lost 3 bases and the J gene lost 8 bases, with 13 bases spanning the gap. CDR3 nucleotides: TGTGCCAGCAGTTATTTCGATCGGTGGGGCTACACCTTC. Amino acids: CASSYFDRWGYTF.

This clonotype occurred a few times. V gene TRBV5-1 combines with J gene TRBJ1-1; D is possibly TRBD1 (6 bases). There are 14 residues in the CDR3. In germline, CDR1 is SGHRS, CDR2 YFSETQ. V was clipped by 4 bases and J by 4 bases, with 14 bases between them. CDR3 DNA sequence: TGCGCCAGCAGCCAAACAGGGATTGGCACTGAAGCTTTCTTT. Amino acids: CASSQTGIGTEAFF. The variable domain in full, with the rest retrieved from reference TRBV5-1 and TRBJ1-1, is KAGVTQTPRYLIKTRGQQVTLSCSPISGHRSVSWYQQTPGQGLQFLFEYFSETQRNKGNFPGRFSGRQFSNSRSEMNVSTLELGDSALYLCASSQTGIGTEAFFGQGTRLTVV.

This clonotype was picked up a small number of times. The chain uses TRBV5-6 and TRBJ1-1, with TRBD1 as a possible D gene (5 bases). The CDR3 is 15 residues long. The ends were cut back, 1 base at V and 0 bases at J, with 10 bases in the middle. Per the germline V gene, CDR1 is SGHDT and CDR2 is YYEEEE. CDR3 loop: CASSLQGWVNTEAFF. The CDR3 coding sequence is TGTGCCAGCAGCTTGCAGGGTTGGGTGAACACTGAAGCTTTCTTT.

This clonotype was picked up many times. This rearrangement joins TRBV20-1 to TRBJ2-5; D possibly corresponds to TRBD2 (5 bases). The germline V gene has CDR1 DFQATT and CDR2 SNEGSKA (reference sequence). CDR3 length equals 13 residues. Trimming left V 4 bases short and J 3 bases short, with 12 bases between. CDR3 region: CSAMNQEEETQYF. The CDR3 bases are TGCAGTGCTATGAACCAGGAGGAAGAGACCCAGTACTTC.

This rearrangement joins TRBV6-2 or TRBV6-3 to TRBJ2-1, with D perhaps being TRBD1 or TRBD2 (5 bases each). Germline CDR1 reads MNHEY; CDR2 reads SVGEGT. Trimming took off 4 bases at V and 8 bases at J, with 15 bases between the two ends. The CDR3 length is 14 residues. CDR3 sequence reads: CASSSNEGRHEQFF. DNA of the CDR3: TGTGCCAGCAGTTCCAACGAGGGACGGCATGAGCAGTTCTTC.

This clonotype was detected a few times. The chain has TRBV20-1 and TRBJ2-3; D gene ambiguous. CDR1 and CDR2 from the germline V gene are DFQATT and SNEGSKA (reference sequence). V lost 0 bases, J lost 2 bases, and 15 bases lay in between. There are 16 residues in the CDR3. For the CDR3, the DNA is TGCAGTGCTAGAGATCGCCCAGTAATATTCACAGATACGCAGTATTTT. It yields the protein CSARDRPVIFTDTQYF.